This is a list of T cell receptor beta chains from one sample in a study of CD8 T cells in Susac syndrome. TCRdb passed the immunoSEQ multiplex PCR reads through MiXCR, listing each CDR3 protein once. The sample includes 110,000 to 150,000 distinct CDR3 sequences, almost 96% seen only once; the top ten take over 0.075%. Input material: CD4+ T cells from PBMCs. These receptors all stem from a human donor with Susac syndrome. Each CDR3 is given with its conserved first and last residue. A D gene is named only where the DNA matches it firmly. Where a row states a size, it is once, few, many or the class of an expanded clone; other rows omit it.

TRBD2	TRBV7-2	.	TRBJ2-3	CASSPVSGYTDTQYF	TGTGCCAGCAGTCCTGTTAGCGGGTACACAGATACGCAGTATTTT
TRBD1	TRBV12-3/TRBV12-4	.	TRBJ2-1	CASSPGTVNEQFF	TGTGCCAGCAGCCCTGGGACAGTCAATGAGCAGTTCTTC
.	TRBV28	.	TRBJ1-1	CASRLSSEAFF	TGTGCCAGCAGATTATCATCCGAAGCTTTCTTT
.	TRBV4-1	.	TRBJ1-1	CASSQVPVPMNTEAFF	TGCGCCAGCAGCCAAGTTCCTGTACCTATGAACACTGAAGCTTTCTTT
TRBD1	TRBV2	.	TRBJ1-2	CASISGDREDYGYTF	TGTGCCAGCATCTCAGGGGACAGGGAGGACTATGGCTACACCTTC
.	TRBV4-1	.	TRBJ1-3	CASSHPGRDGNTIYF	TGCGCCAGCAGCCACCCAGGTCGTGACGGAAACACCATATATTTT
.	TRBV6-6	.	TRBJ2-7	CASSSHDGGREQYF	TGTGCCAGCAGTTCACACGACGGGGGTAGGGAGCAGTACTTC
TRBD1	TRBV5-1	once	TRBJ2-3	CASSSPGQITDTQYF	TGCGCCAGCAGCTCACCGGGACAGATCACAGATACGCAGTATTTT
TRBD1	TRBV12-3/TRBV12-4	.	TRBJ1-5	CASSLTGGPSQPQHF	TGTGCCAGCAGCTTGACAGGGGGCCCGAGTCAGCCCCAGCATTTT
.	TRBV18	.	TRBJ2-5	CASSPRQLHEGQETQYF	TGTGCCAGCTCACCACGACAACTCCACGAGGGGCAAGAGACCCAGTACTTC
.	TRBV28	.	TRBJ2-2	CASSLSSVNTGELFF	TGTGCCAGCAGTTTGAGTAGCGTGAACACCGGGGAGCTGTTTTTT
TRBD2	TRBV20-1	.	TRBJ2-5	CSARLAEETQYF	TGCAGTGCCCGACTAGCGGAAGAGACCCAGTACTTC
TRBD2	TRBV5-4	.	TRBJ2-3	CASSLRRQLAGRRDTQYF	TGTGCCAGCAGCTTGCGGAGACAGCTAGCGGGACGGCGAGATACGCAGTATTTT
.	TRBV29-1	.	TRBJ2-3	CSVATLGTSTDTQYF	TGCAGCGTCGCTACCTTAGGTACAAGCACAGATACGCAGTATTTT
TRBD1	TRBV27	.	TRBJ2-2	CASSFGTGATGELFF	TGTGCCAGCAGTTTCGGCACAGGGGCGACCGGGGAGCTGTTTTTT
.	TRBV29-1	.	TRBJ1-5	CSVAGADLNQPQHF	TGCAGCGTTGCCGGGGCTGATCTTAATCAGCCCCAGCATTTT
.	TRBV20-1	.	TRBJ2-1	CSASRGRYEQFF	TGCAGTGCTAGTCGGGGCCGATATGAGCAGTTCTTC
.	TRBV5-4	.	TRBJ2-1	CASSLGSARRQFF	TGTGCCAGCAGCTTGGGGTCGGCTAGGCGGCAGTTCTTC
.	TRBV7-2	.	TRBJ2-5	CASSLSVRETQYF	TGTGCCAGCAGCTTATCAGTCCGAGAGACCCAGTACTTC
.	TRBV7-9	.	TRBJ1-6	CASSLGSVSPLHF	TGTGCCAGCAGCTTAGGCTCGGTTTCACCCCTCCACTTT
.	TRBV4-1	.	TRBJ2-1	CASSPPDRFNEQFF	TGCGCCAGCAGCCCCCCGGACAGATTCAATGAGCAGTTCTTC
TRBD1	TRBV20-1	.	TRBJ1-2	CSARKRGHGYTF	TGCAGTGCTAGAAAGAGGGGGCATGGCTACACCTTC
.	TRBV19	.	TRBJ2-1	CASSLRVTNWNEQFF	TGTGCCAGTAGTCTCCGGGTGACTAATTGGAATGAGCAGTTCTTC
TRBD2	TRBV3-1	once	TRBJ2-1	CASSQNSGGRYNEQFF	TGTGCCAGCAGCCAGAATAGCGGGGGCCGATACAATGAGCAGTTCTTC
.	TRBV6-4	.	TRBJ1-5	CASSDRPTENQPQHF	TGTGCCAGCAGTGACCGGCCGACAGAGAATCAGCCCCAGCATTTT
.	TRBV29-1	.	TRBJ1-1	CSTAGIANPEAFF	TGCAGCACCGCCGGGATCGCTAACCCTGAAGCTTTCTTT
.	TRBV12-3/TRBV12-4	.	TRBJ2-7	CASSPRAGPYEQYF	TGTGCCAGCAGCCCTAGGGCAGGGCCCTACGAGCAGTACTTC
TRBD1	TRBV15	.	TRBJ1-4	CATSPRDRGAEKLFF	TGTGCCACCAGCCCCCGGGACAGGGGAGCCGAAAAACTGTTTTTT